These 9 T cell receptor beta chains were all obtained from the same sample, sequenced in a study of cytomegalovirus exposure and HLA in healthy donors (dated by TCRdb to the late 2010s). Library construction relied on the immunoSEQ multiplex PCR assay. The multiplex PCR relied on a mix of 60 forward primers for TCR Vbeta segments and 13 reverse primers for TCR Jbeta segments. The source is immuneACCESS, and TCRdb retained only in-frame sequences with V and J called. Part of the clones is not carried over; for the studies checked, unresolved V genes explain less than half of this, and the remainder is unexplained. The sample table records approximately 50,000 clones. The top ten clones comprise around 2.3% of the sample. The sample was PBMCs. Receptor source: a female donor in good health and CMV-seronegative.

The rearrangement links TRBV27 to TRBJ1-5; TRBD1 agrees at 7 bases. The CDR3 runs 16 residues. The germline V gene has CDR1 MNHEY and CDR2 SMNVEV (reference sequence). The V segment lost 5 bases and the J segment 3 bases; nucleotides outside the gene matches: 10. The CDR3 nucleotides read TGTGCCAGCAGTCCCCAGGGCAGGGGGAACAATCAGCCCCAGCATTTT. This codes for CASSPQGRGNNQPQHF.

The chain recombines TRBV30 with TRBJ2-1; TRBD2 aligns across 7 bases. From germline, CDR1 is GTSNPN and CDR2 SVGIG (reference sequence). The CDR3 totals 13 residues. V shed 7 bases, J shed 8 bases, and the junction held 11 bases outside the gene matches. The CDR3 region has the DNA TGTGCCTCCAAGAAGCTAGCGGTGGATGAGCAGTTCTTC. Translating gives CASKKLAVDEQFF.

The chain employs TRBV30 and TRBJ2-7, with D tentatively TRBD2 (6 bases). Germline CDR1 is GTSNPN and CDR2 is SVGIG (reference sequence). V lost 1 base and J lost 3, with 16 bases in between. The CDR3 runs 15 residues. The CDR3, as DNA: TGTGCCTGGAGTGAGGCGGTAGCGGTAGTCTACGAGCAGTACTTC. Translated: CAWSEAVAVVYEQYF.

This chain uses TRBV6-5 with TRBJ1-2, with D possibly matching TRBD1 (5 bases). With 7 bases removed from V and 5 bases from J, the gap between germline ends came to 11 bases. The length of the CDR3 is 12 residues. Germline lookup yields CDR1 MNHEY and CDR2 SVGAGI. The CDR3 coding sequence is TGTGCCAGCACCGGAGGGACTTATGGCTACACCTTC. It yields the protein CASTGGTYGYTF.

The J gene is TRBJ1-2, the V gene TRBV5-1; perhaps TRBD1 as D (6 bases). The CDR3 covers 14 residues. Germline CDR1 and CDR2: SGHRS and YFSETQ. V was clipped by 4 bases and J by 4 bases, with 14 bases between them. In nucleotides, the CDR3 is TGCGCCAGCAGCCCGGGGACAAATCGCTATGGCTACACCTTC. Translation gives CASSPGTNRYGYTF.

CDR3 protein: CASSRDRRTYEQYF. The CDR3 nucleotides read TGTGCCAGCAGTAGGGACAGGCGAACCTACGAGCAGTACTTC. The chain uses TRBV2 and TRBJ2-7; 8 nucleotides agree with TRBD1. Germline V gene lookup returns CDR1 SNHLY and CDR2 FYNNEI. V dropped 5 bases and J dropped 2; count of bases not matched to a gene: 5. The CDR3 extends over 14 amino acids.

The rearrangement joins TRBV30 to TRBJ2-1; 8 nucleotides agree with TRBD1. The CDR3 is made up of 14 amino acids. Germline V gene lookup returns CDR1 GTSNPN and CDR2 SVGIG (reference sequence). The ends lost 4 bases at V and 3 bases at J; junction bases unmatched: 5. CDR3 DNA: TGTGCCTGGAAGAGAGGACAGGGCTACAATGAGCAGTTCTTC. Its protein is CAWKRGQGYNEQFF.

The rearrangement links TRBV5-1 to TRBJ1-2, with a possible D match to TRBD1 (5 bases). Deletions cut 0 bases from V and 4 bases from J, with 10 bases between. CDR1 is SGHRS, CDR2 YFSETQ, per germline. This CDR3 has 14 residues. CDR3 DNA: TGCGCCAGCAGCTTGGTGGCAGGGCCCTATGGCTACACCTTC. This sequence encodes CASSLVAGPYGYTF.

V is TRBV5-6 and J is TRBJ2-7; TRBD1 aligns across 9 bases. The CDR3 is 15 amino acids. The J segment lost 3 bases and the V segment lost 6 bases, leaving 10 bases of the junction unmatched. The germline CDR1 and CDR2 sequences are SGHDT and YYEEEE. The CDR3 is CASTPAGQGIYEQYF. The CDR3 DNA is TGTGCCAGCACCCCCGCCGGACAGGGGATCTACGAGCAGTACTTC.